Following are 2 T cell receptor beta chains from one sample sequenced in a study of shared clonotypes between healthy human individuals. Profiling relied on immunoSEQ multiplex PCR, and the TCRdb table lists in-frame clones only, not all of them. This sample has about 490,000 clones, with about 84% found just once. Sequencing was carried out using PBMCs. Receptor source: a woman aged 40-49 years in good health. Some clones in this sample may be carry-over from other donors' samples.

The chain employs TRBV11-3 and TRBJ2-7; D possibly corresponds to TRBD1 (5 bases). V lost 0 bases to trimming and J lost 0 bases, with 6 bases between them. The CDR3 is 14 residues long. Germline CDR1 and CDR2: SGHNT and YENEEA. CDR3 nucleotide sequence: TGTGCCAGCAGCTTAGAAAGGGGCTCCTACGAGCAGTACTTC. Translating gives CASSLERGSYEQYF.

Only one count was recorded for this clone. A read error likely explains this, since a far larger clone differs by one base. Distinct nucleotide sequences in the sample also encode this CDR3. This rearrangement joins TRBV11-2 to TRBJ1-1; D remains ambiguous. The ends were cut back, 1 base at V and 1 base at J, with 7 bases in the middle. There are 14 residues in the CDR3. Germline loops: CDR1 SGHAT, CDR2 FQNNGV. As DNA, the CDR3 is TGTGCCAGCAGCTTAGGCCGAGGGAACACTGAAGCTTTCTTT. Its translation is CASSLGRGNTEAFF.